A selection of T cell receptor beta chains follows, all from one sample in a study of metastatic and nonmetastatic thyroid tumors. TCRdb redid the clone calls on the PCR reads using MiXCR. This table has 22,000 or so clones, 13% to 15% appearing once. Input material: tumor tissue. The receptors here all came from a female donor with papillary thyroid cancer or a benign thyroid nodule (not recorded which). Some clones in this sample may be carry-over from other donors' samples. The conserved cysteine and the conserved F or W are not part of the CDR3 here.

v_gene	j_gene	CDR3aa
TRBV20-1	TRBJ2-3	STRGVSGGTDTQY
TRBV10-3	TRBJ2-7	AISEGSYDEQY
TRBV2	TRBJ2-7	ASGGGGRKEQY
TRBV20-1	TRBJ1-3	SARDDFYSGNTIY
TRBV9	TRBJ2-2	ASSPSPGVTGELF
TRBV11-2	TRBJ1-5	ASSLEINQPQH
TRBV30	TRBJ1-1	AWKLHEAF
TRBV6-1	TRBJ1-4	ASRDRGFQKLF
TRBV5-6	TRBJ2-1	ASSPTSGSLREQF
TRBV12-5	TRBJ1-2	ASGLAEGAGYT
TRBV19	TRBJ2-7	ASSRGTSSYEQY
TRBV4-3	TRBJ2-7	ASSQDSTTLEQY
TRBV9	TRBJ2-3	ASSVEGTGTDTQY
TRBV18	TRBJ2-3	ASSPNVNAGSDTQY
TRBV20-1	TRBJ2-3	SAEELQRVDTQY
TRBV5-1	TRBJ2-3	ASSPSDRVHTQY
TRBV7-9	TRBJ1-1	ASSFGDSTEAF
TRBV7-2	TRBJ1-4	ASSAYRGINEKLF
TRBV3-1	TRBJ2-7	ASSQRNEQY
TRBV6-1	TRBJ2-7	ASSPLDSNSYEQY
TRBV20-1	TRBJ2-3	SATQREGLADTQY
TRBV10-3	TRBJ2-2	AISVTGELF
TRBV20-1	TRBJ1-1	SVSRGQQNTEAF
TRBV20-1	TRBJ2-7	SARGVSYEQY
TRBV28	TRBJ2-3	ASSLITRLYTQY
TRBV5-1	TRBJ2-3	ASSPLAGGPTDTQY
TRBV5-4	TRBJ1-1	ASSRDRQGEAF
TRBV12-3/TRBV12-4	TRBJ2-5	ASSLHGTLQETQY
TRBV7-8	TRBJ2-3	ASTSTGLTTDTQY
TRBV12-3/TRBV12-4	TRBJ2-7	ASSRNMDYEQY
TRBV5-1	TRBJ2-1	ASSLTTGEQF
TRBV19	TRBJ2-3	ASTEGGTDTQY
TRBV5-4	TRBJ1-6	ASSSDREGGNSPLH
TRBV15	TRBJ1-5	ATSRGLGPNQPQH
TRBV2	TRBJ1-2	ASSQGQGPNYGYT
TRBV3-1	TRBJ1-1	ASSQDDRPAF
TRBV7-2	TRBJ1-2	ASSLGQSVPYGYT
TRBV7-3	TRBJ2-2	ASSPGSGDHTGELF
TRBV9	TRBJ1-1	ASSVTGMNTEAF
TRBV7-9	TRBJ1-1	ASSGSLEAF
TRBV5-5	TRBJ1-3	ASTEGNTIY